The 22 T cell receptor beta chains presented below share a single source sample, sequenced in a study of cytomegalovirus exposure and HLA in healthy donors (dated by TCRdb to 2016 to 2017). Library preparation employed the immunoSEQ multiplex PCR assay. For the multiplex PCR, a mixture combining 60 forward primers for TCR Vbeta segments and 13 reverse primers for TCR Jbeta segments was used. The clones in this table, taken by TCRdb from immuneACCESS, are in-frame only. Not every clone is retained; where verified, under half of the shortfall comes from an unresolved V gene, and the cause of the rest is unknown. This sample gives under 200,000 clones in total; around 88% of them show up just once. Over 1.5% of the sample rests with the top ten. Sequencing input: PBMCs. The source is a man aged 35 to 55 in good health and CMV-seropositive.

The chain is built from TRBV2 and TRBJ1-1, with D maybe TRBD1 (5 bases). The V end was cut by 6 bases, the J end by 4 bases, with 12 bases between. Germline lookup yields CDR1 SNHLY and CDR2 FYNNEI. The CDR3 contains 13 residues. CDR3 nucleotides: TGTGCCAGCAGCCCCGGGGGGGGCACTGAAGCTTTCTTT. This gives the protein CASSPGGGTEAFF. The full variable domain, in which reference TRBV2 and TRBJ1-1 provide the parts outside the CDR3, is EPEVTQTPSHQVTQMGQEVILRCVPISNHLYFYWYRQILGQKVEFLVSFYNNEISEKSEIFDDQFSVERPDGSNFTLKIRSTKLEDSAMYFCASSPGGGTEAFFGQGTRLTVV.

The chain uses TRBV6-5 and TRBJ2-1; TRBD1 is a possible D gene (6 bases). The CDR3 contains 14 residues. Germline V CDR1 and CDR2: MNHEY, SVGAGI. V lost 7 bases and J 6 bases, leaving 16 bases between the germline ends. This CDR3 is CASTLQGGFNEQFF. As DNA, the CDR3 is TGTGCCAGCACCCTACAGGGCGGCTTCAATGAGCAGTTCTTC.

This clone was seen only once. The chain recombines TRBV27 with TRBJ2-5, with D perhaps matching TRBD2 (6 bases). There are 15 residues in the CDR3. The V end lost 3 bases, the J end lost 4 bases, and 15 bases lay between the germline ends. Germline assignment: CDR1 MNHEY and CDR2 SMNVEV (reference sequence). CDR3 residues: CASSFLRGKRETQYF. As DNA, the CDR3 is TGTGCCAGCAGTTTCTTGCGGGGAAAGAGAGAGACCCAGTACTTC.

The genes are TRBV2 and TRBJ2-7; 8 bases fit TRBD2. Germline V lookup: CDR1 SNHLY, CDR2 FYNNEI. Trimming cost V 3 bases and J 3 bases; bases outside gene matches: 4. The CDR3 has 14 residues. This CDR3 reads CASSERTSRYEQYF. Here the CDR3 DNA reads TGTGCCAGCAGTGAGAGGACTAGCCGCTACGAGCAGTACTTC.

The rearrangement uses TRBV25-1 and TRBJ1-2; 7 nucleotides align to TRBD1. Germline V lookup: CDR1 MGHDK, CDR2 SYGVNS. The V gene end was trimmed by 4 bases and the J gene end by 8 bases; junction bases not matched to a gene: 16. The CDR3 is 16 amino acids. CDR3 sequence (DNA): TGTGCCAGCAGTGCCCCCCGACAGGGAGGCGCGGGGGGCTACACCTTC. Residues: CASSAPRQGGAGGYTF.

The chain is built from TRBV9 and TRBJ2-3; D is possibly TRBD2 (5 bases). Germline lookup yields CDR1 SGDLS and CDR2 YYNGEE. CDR3 size: 15 residues. V dropped 3 bases and J dropped 3 bases, with 14 bases sitting between them. CDR3 sequence: CASSARTGETDTQYF. The CDR3, as DNA: TGTGCCAGCAGCGCCCGGACTGGTGAGACAGATACGCAGTATTTT.

The rearrangement links TRBV19 to TRBJ2-7, with 7 nucleotides matching TRBD1. Germline V gives CDR1 LNHDA, CDR2 SQIVND (reference sequence). This CDR3 region has 14 residues. Trimming took 1 base from V and 3 from J; bases not matched to a gene: 3. CDR3 amino acids: CASSIAAGGYEQYF. CDR3 bases: TGTGCCAGTAGTATAGCGGCAGGGGGCTACGAGCAGTACTTC.

The count of this clone is one. This specimen includes other DNA sequences encoding the same CDR3. V is TRBV29-1 and J is TRBJ2-1, with 7 bases lining up with TRBD1. The germline CDR1 and CDR2 sequences are SQVTM and ANQGSEA. The trim removed 3 bases at V and 4 bases at J, leaving 3 bases unmatched. The CDR3 loop spans 13 amino acids. The CDR3 is CSVEAGGYNEQFF. CDR3 in DNA: TGCAGCGTTGAGGCAGGGGGTTACAATGAGCAGTTCTTC.

This clone was seen only a few times. The chain recombines TRBV29-1 with TRBJ2-1; D is uncertain. Looked up from germline, CDR1 is SQVTM and CDR2 is ANQGSEA. The CDR3 runs 13 residues. Trimming stripped 4 bases from V and 5 bases from J, with 12 bases between. CDR3 nucleotide sequence: TGCAGCGTTGCTCGCAGGTTGGACAATGAGCAGTTCTTC. It specifies CSVARRLDNEQFF.

The DNA of the CDR3 is TGTGCCAGCAGTGAATTTGGTGGAGGGACTAGAAACAATGAGCAGTTCTTC. It yields the protein CASSEFGGGTRNNEQFF. The V call is TRBV25-1, the J call TRBJ2-1; 8 bases are shared with TRBD2. CDR3 length: 17 residues. Per germline, CDR1 MGHDK and CDR2 SYGVNS. The V gene end was trimmed by 1 base and the J gene end by 5 bases; junction bases not matched to a gene: 10. The variable domain in full, with the rest retrieved from reference TRBV25-1 and TRBJ2-1, is EADIYQTPRYLVIGTGKKITLECSQTMGHDKMYWYQQDPGMELHLIHYSYGVNSTEKGDLSSESTVSRIRTEHFPLTLESARPSHTSQYLCASSEFGGGTRNNEQFFGPGTRLTVL.

The chain recombines TRBV15 with TRBJ2-5, with a weak D call TRBD2 (5 bases). V was shortened by 0 bases and J by 2 bases, with 7 bases between the two germline ends. CDR1 is LNHNV and CDR2 is YYDKDF in the germline V gene (reference sequence). The CDR3 runs to 14 residues. The CDR3: CATSRDRTQETQYF. The DNA of the CDR3 is TGTGCCACCAGCAGAGACCGGACTCAAGAGACCCAGTACTTC. The complete variable domain, with remaining parts taken from reference TRBV15 and TRBJ2-5, reads DAMVIQNPRYQVTQFGKPVTLSCSQTLNHNVMYWYQQKSSQAPKLLFHYYDKDFNNEADTPDNFQSRRPNTSFCFLDIRSPGLGDTAMYLCATSRDRTQETQYFGPGTRLLVL.

The rearrangement uses TRBV10-3 and TRBJ2-7; D perhaps matches TRBD1 (6 bases). V lost 11 bases to trimming and J lost 2 bases, with 13 bases between them. The CDR3 is 12 residues long. In germline, CDR1 is ENHRY, CDR2 SYGVKD. CDR3 sequence: CAGARGPYEQYF. CDR3 nucleotides: TGTGCCGGGGCCAGGGGCCCCTACGAGCAGTACTTC.

This clone was counted a few times. V and J are TRBV2 and TRBJ2-7, with 10 bases aligning to TRBD2. The CDR3 consists of 15 residues. V dropped 6 bases and J dropped 0; count of bases not matched to a gene: 5. Germline CDR1 and CDR2: SNHLY and FYNNEI. The CDR3 DNA follows: TGTGCCAGCAGCCCGACTAGCGGGCTCTCCTACGAGCAGTACTTC. Translation: CASSPTSGLSYEQYF.

For the CDR3, the DNA is TGTGCCAGCGGAACAGGGGGCGCGTTCACCGGGGAGCTGTTTTTT. Translating gives CASGTGGAFTGELFF. V and J are TRBV6-5 and TRBJ2-2; 9 positions agree with TRBD1. Germline V lookup: CDR1 MNHEY, CDR2 SVGAGI. Trimming removed 8 bases from V and 4 bases from J; junction bases left unmatched: 8. CDR3 size: 15 residues.

This chain joins TRBV7-8 and TRBJ2-7; D perhaps matches TRBD2 (5 bases). Germline-derived CDR1 and CDR2 are SGHVS and FQNEAQ. CDR3 length equals 13 residues. Deletions cut 5 bases from V and 4 bases from J, with 12 bases between. CDR3 sequence: CASSLGEQYEQYF. The CDR3 coding sequence is TGTGCCAGCAGCCTGGGAGAGCAATACGAGCAGTACTTC.

The genes are TRBV5-1 and TRBJ1-4; D unresolved. The ends were cut back, 4 bases at V and 5 bases at J, with 15 bases in the middle. The CDR3 has 15 amino acids. CDR1 SGHRS and CDR2 YFSETQ come from the germline V gene. CDR3 nucleotides: TGCGCCAGCAGCCCCTCCGGGTCCTGGAATGAAAAACTGTTTTTT. Its translation is CASSPSGSWNEKLFF. The entire variable domain, with the rest obtained from reference TRBV5-1 and TRBJ1-4, is as follows: KAGVTQTPRYLIKTRGQQVTLSCSPISGHRSVSWYQQTPGQGLQFLFEYFSETQRNKGNFPGRFSGRQFSNSRSEMNVSTLELGDSALYLCASSPSGSWNEKLFFGSGTQLSVL.

The rearrangement joins TRBV27 to TRBJ2-7; 7 bases fit TRBD1. The CDR3 covers 13 residues. Germline V lookup: CDR1 MNHEY, CDR2 SMNVEV (reference sequence). With 3 bases clipped from V and 6 bases from J, the junction kept 5 bases outside the gene matches. CDR3 loop: CASSFVDRVEQYF. The CDR3 DNA follows: TGTGCCAGCAGTTTTGTCGACAGGGTCGAGCAGTACTTC.

The chain recombines TRBV19 with TRBJ2-6; perhaps TRBD1 as D (5 bases). Germline CDR1 is LNHDA and CDR2 is SQIVND (reference sequence). V shed 3 bases and J shed 0 bases, with 12 bases lying between them. There are 17 residues in the CDR3. Here the CDR3 reads CASSMGSGPSGANVLTF. CDR3 bases: TGTGCCAGTAGTATGGGTTCAGGGCCCTCTGGGGCCAACGTCCTGACTTTC.

This chain connects TRBV29-1 to TRBJ2-5; TRBD1 is a possible D gene (6 bases). The germline V gene has CDR1 SQVTM and CDR2 ANQGSEA. CDR3 length: 14 residues. Trimming pared 0 bases from V and 0 bases from J, leaving 8 bases between. CDR3 bases: TGCAGCGTTGAAGATACAGGGTACCAAGAGACCCAGTACTTC. Protein sequence: CSVEDTGYQETQYF.

The V gene is TRBV28, the J gene TRBJ2-3, with D tentatively TRBD2 (6 bases). This CDR3 is built from 15 residues. From germline, CDR1 is MDHEN and CDR2 SYDVKM. V lost 5 bases and J 1 base, leaving 13 bases between the germline ends. Written as DNA, the CDR3 is TGTGCCAGCAGTGGTGGGGGGTCGGGCACAGATACGCAGTATTTT. This encodes CASSGGGSGTDTQYF.

The CDR3 loop reads CASSQGGQVYEQYF. The DNA of the CDR3 is TGTGCCAGCAGCCAAGGGGGACAGGTCTACGAGCAGTACTTC. V usage is TRBV4-2 and J usage is TRBJ2-7; 8 nucleotides align to TRBD1. Per the germline V gene, CDR1 is LGHNA and CDR2 is YNFKEQ. This CDR3 region has 14 residues. The V segment lost 1 base and the J segment 3 bases; nucleotides outside the gene matches: 2.

The chain links TRBV14 to TRBJ2-2; 8 bases are shared with TRBD2. CDR1 SGHDN and CDR2 FVKESK come from the germline V gene. J gave up 6 bases and V 8 bases, and 5 bases lay outside the gene matches. The CDR3 runs to 13 residues. The CDR3 coding sequence is TGTGCCAGCGGCGGGACTAGTTCCGGGGAGCTGTTTTTT. Translation: CASGGTSSGELFF.